The source of this T cell receptor beta chain is a study of radiation and T cells in renal cell carcinoma (dated by TCRdb to about 2020). With regard to the full study: The samples were drawn from a clinical trial, where primary renal cell carcinomas were treated with 15 Gy of stereotactic body radiation therapy and then removed by nephrectomy 4 weeks afterward. In total, 50 to 60 samples underwent TCR beta sequencing: around 25 tumors plus 27 peripheral blood samples. A total of about 4 million unique CDR3 nucleotide sequences, encoding around 2.7 million unique CDR3 amino acid sequences, were found across all 50 or so samples. The study at large found these results: Because pretreatment tumor biopsies were not available, the study could not determine whether clonotypes were already present within the tumor at baseline. An increase in top tumor clonotypes in blood was observed from baseline to 2 weeks post-radiation, followed by contraction by 4 weeks, which was taken to suggest transient expansion of tumor-resident clones. Changes in the blood repertoire were not tracked past 4 weeks after treatment. Effects of radiation dose or scheduling on the TCR repertoire could not be addressed with the single-armed trial design.

According to the study, the label for this sample's time point signals: blood 2 weeks post-SBRT. The treatment or condition label here, explained by the study, means: 15 Gy SBRT to primary tumor, nephrectomy 4 weeks later. Serial peripheral blood from radiation-treated patients was sampled at baseline, 2 weeks and 4 weeks after SBRT to track tumor-enriched clonotypes. Every patient had renal cell carcinoma of clear cell pathology. The QIAamp DNA Blood Mini Kit (Qiagen) was used to prepare genomic DNA for TCR sequencing. Samples were included in the analyses only if all quality control checks were passed. Turning to this clone: Its antigen is not yet known. No base quality information exists; no much larger clone differs at one position.

The immunoSEQ kit was used, according to the manufacturer's recommendations, to generate TCR beta libraries from genomic DNA. To prepare the libraries, a first multiplex PCR with proprietary primers was run, followed by a second PCR that added unique barcodes, and a bead cleanup was done after each round. A kit-provided positive control reaction and a negative control reaction were included in every sample batch. The final libraries underwent checking on an Agilent 4200 TapeStation D1000 ScreenTape, volumetric pooling, and quantification by qPCR. An Illumina NextSeq500 fitted with a MidOutput 150-cycle cartridge performed the sequencing, running 156 Read1 cycles and 15 Index1 cycles with the kit's custom primers. The pooled library was loaded at roughly 0.92 pM with a roughly 20% PhiX control spike-in. As for how the authors treated the data: Vendor-processed data were analyzed in R, and a clonotype was defined as all T cells sharing the same CDR3 nucleotide sequence. In the clone abundance analyses, frequencies in each sample were normalized to that sample's 10,000 most abundant clones. Public T cell clones, which averaged fewer than five per sample, were excluded before analysis. A difference in abundance of at least 32-fold between compartments was used to define tumor-enriched and baseline blood-enriched clonotypes. A beta-binomial differential abundance model was applied to find clonotypes that expanded or contracted between blood time points. Tumor-blood repertoire similarity was measured with the Baroni-Urbani and Buser coefficient, and groups were compared using two-tailed Wilcoxon tests in R. Sourced from immuneACCESS, this table was stored by TCRdb with only in-frame sequences that have V and J called. A share of the clones is absent; for the studies checked, an unresolved V gene accounts for under half, and the remainder has no known explanation. V and J calls and clone size are as listed in that table; D and trimming were resolved from the DNA. A total of around 60,000 clones appear in this sample, around 78% of them only once. The top ten constitute about 6.8% of the sample.

CDR1 and CDR2, per the germline V gene (reference sequence), are SEHNR and FQNEAQ. Taken from cysteine to phenylalanine, the CDR3 has 17 residues. The kept DNA is CDR3 alone, 51 bases in frame from the first base. V loses 2 bases at its end and J loses 8 bases; junction bases beyond the gene matches: 17. The TCR comes from a man in his 60s with renal cell carcinoma. Sequencing used blood, obtained from a patient whose treatment included radiotherapy and nephrectomy. In this chain, TRBV7-9 is recombined with TRBJ1-2; 7 of the junction bases match TRBD1. The bases read TGTGCCAGCAGCTTATCTATCCCGACAGGGACGTCTCTGGGCTACACCTTC. This sequence encodes CASSLSIPTGTSLGYTF.